Included here is one T cell receptor (beta chain) sequence, with context. Its antigen target is currently unknown. The input lacks base qualities; no much larger clone sits a single base away. CDR1 SGHTA and CDR2 FQGTGA are derived from the germline V gene. The junction shows trimming of 5 bases on V and 5 bases on J, plus 10 bases between the germline ends. Measured from the cysteine to the phenylalanine, the CDR3 is 14 residues long. Only CDR3 DNA is held: 42 bases, read in frame from base 1. The protocol used for the library was the immunoSEQ multiplex PCR assay. TCRdb mirrors the immuneACCESS table, restricted to in-frame sequences. Some clones are absent from its copies; in checked studies, under half trace to an unresolved V gene, and the reason for the others is unknown. In this sample the table shows 63,000 or so clones, under 90% of which occur a single time. The ten largest clones take up 25% to 35% of the sample.

These data come from a study of control samples from healthy donors and cancer patients (dated by TCRdb to about 2020). This chain joins TRBV7-3 to TRBJ1-6, and possibly TRBD1, on 5 matching bases. The receptor comes from a man aged 50-59 years in good health. The sample consisted of blood. The DNA sequence follows: TGTGCCAGCAGCCCCTTGGGGGATAATTCACCCCTCCACTTT. Its translation reads: CASSPLGDNSPLHF.